The 21 T cell receptor beta chains given below trace back to one sample, sequenced in a study of graft-versus-host responses after intestinal transplantation. The protocol was immunoSEQ multiplex PCR, while the TCRdb copy is restricted to in-frame clones and leaves out a portion. The sample has roughly 98,000 clones, roughly 91% seen once. For these receptors, no antigen is known. The source was unstimulated CD8+ T cells sorted from spleen or lymph node cells, collected before transplant. The receptor set was obtained from a human donor who was the organ donor for an intestinal transplant.

The rearrangement links TRBV12-5 to TRBJ2-2; 9 bases line up with TRBD1. The germline V gene has CDR1 LGHNT and CDR2 FRNRAP. Trimming cost V 4 bases and J 4 bases; bases outside gene matches: 4. This CDR3 region has 15 residues. The CDR3 DNA sequence: TGTGCTAGTGGTTCGACAGGGGGGATCACCGGGGAGCTGTTTTTT. Translated, it gives CASGSTGGITGELFF.

The chain has TRBV19 and TRBJ1-1; 7 nucleotides match TRBD1. Germline CDR1 LNHDA, CDR2 SQIVND (reference sequence). The V gene end was trimmed by 2 bases and the J gene end by 3 bases; junction bases not matched to a gene: 6. The CDR3 has 15 residues. The CDR3 DNA is TGTGCCAGTAGTATAACCGGGACAGTGTACACTGAAGCTTTCTTT. Its translation is CASSITGTVYTEAFF.

The gene calls are TRBV6-4 and TRBJ2-3, with 10 positions matching TRBD2. Germline V gives CDR1 MRHNA, CDR2 SNTAGT. The CDR3 spans 18 residues. Trimming cost V 0 bases and J 6 bases; bases outside gene matches: 12. The CDR3 DNA follows: TGTGCCAGCAGTGACTCTCCGGGACTAGCGAGCCTTGGGGATACGCAGTATTTT. Amino acid sequence: CASSDSPGLASLGDTQYF.

The V and J genes are TRBV15 and TRBJ2-2; no definite D call. This CDR3 spans 14 amino acids. V gave up 0 bases and J gave up 5 bases, with 7 bases separating them. CDR1 and CDR2 (germline): LNHNV, YYDKDF (reference sequence). The DNA of the CDR3 is TGTGCCACCAGCAGAGATCTACAGACCGGGGAGCTGTTTTTT. Protein product: CATSRDLQTGELFF.

The chain recombines TRBV28 with TRBJ2-7; tentative D call: TRBD2 (5 bases). The V gene lost 7 bases and the J gene lost 5 bases, with 18 bases spanning the gap. The CDR3 is 14 residues long. The germline V gene has CDR1 MDHEN and CDR2 SYDVKM. The CDR3: CASTSFSEGDEQYF. For the CDR3, the DNA is TGTGCCAGCACATCATTCTCCGAGGGAGACGAGCAGTACTTC.

V gene TRBV30 combines with J gene TRBJ2-3, with TRBD1 matching over 7 bases. CDR1 is GTSNPN and CDR2 is SVGIG in the germline V gene (reference sequence). Trimming took 2 bases from V and 4 from J; bases not matched to a gene: 3. CDR3 size: 13 residues. The CDR3 sequence: CAWSRTGPDTQYF. The DNA for the CDR3 is TGTGCCTGGAGTCGGACAGGACCAGATACGCAGTATTTT.

The chain has TRBV29-1 and TRBJ1-2; D gene uncertain. The germline V gene has CDR1 SQVTM and CDR2 ANQGSEA. The CDR3 runs to 11 residues. V lost 7 bases to trimming and J lost 5 bases, with 11 bases between them. The CDR3 here is CSAQESYGYTF. CDR3 sequence (DNA): TGCAGCGCCCAAGAGAGTTATGGCTACACCTTC.

V and J are TRBV28 and TRBJ2-7; tentative D call: TRBD1 (5 bases). Looked up from germline, CDR1 is MDHEN and CDR2 is SYDVKM. The CDR3 is 17 residues long. Trimming shortened V by 7 bases and J by 4 bases, and 26 bases separated the two germline ends. The CDR3: CASTMGGKGPPIYEQYF. The CDR3 DNA reads as TGTGCCAGCACCATGGGTGGGAAGGGGCCACCCATTTACGAGCAGTACTTC.

This chain joins TRBV9 and TRBJ1-2; 8 bases map to TRBD1. V lost 4 bases and J lost 4; bases outside the gene matches: 6. The CDR3 is 14 residues long. Per the germline V gene, CDR1 is SGDLS and CDR2 is YYNGEE. Here the CDR3 reads CASSPTTGAYGYTF. For the CDR3, the DNA is TGTGCCAGCAGCCCCACGACAGGGGCCTATGGCTACACCTTC.

This chain connects TRBV2 to TRBJ1-4; 8 bases map to TRBD1. The CDR3 has 14 residues. Unmatched junction bases numbered 8, after V lost 6 bases and J lost 8 bases. Germline V gene lookup returns CDR1 SNHLY and CDR2 FYNNEI. The CDR3 DNA reads TGTGCCAGCAGCGGACAGGGCCTCCTCGAAAAACTGTTTTTT. As protein: CASSGQGLLEKLFF.

CDR3 sequence (DNA): TGTGCCAGCAGCTCGGGACTGAGTCTTACTGAGCAGTTCTTC. The encoded protein is CASSSGLSLTEQFF. V and J are TRBV7-9 and TRBJ2-1, with D perhaps TRBD2 (6 bases). Germline values: CDR1 SEHNR, CDR2 FQNEAQ (reference sequence). The CDR3 is made up of 14 amino acids. Trimming pared 4 bases from V and 9 bases from J, leaving 16 bases between.

The rearrangement uses TRBV2 and TRBJ2-7, with 10 bases identical to TRBD1. The germline gives CDR1 SNHLY, CDR2 FYNNEI. The trim removed 8 bases at V and 4 bases at J, leaving 5 bases unmatched. The CDR3 is made up of 13 amino acids. The CDR3 region has the DNA TGTGCCAGCTTTAGACAGGGGGCTTACGAGCAGTACTTC. Its translation: CASFRQGAYEQYF.

The chain combines TRBV28 with TRBJ2-3, with 8 bases fitting TRBD2. V shed 3 bases, J shed 1 base, and the junction held 9 bases outside the gene matches. Germline CDR1 reads MDHEN; CDR2 reads SYDVKM. This CDR3 region has 17 residues. The CDR3 DNA sequence: TGTGCCAGCAGTTTGGGGCCTCAAGCGGGGGGCACAGATACGCAGTATTTT. Protein: CASSLGPQAGGTDTQYF.

This chain joins TRBV27 and TRBJ2-7; tentatively, D is TRBD2 (6 bases). Trimming stripped 5 bases from V and 3 bases from J, with 23 bases between. The length of the CDR3 is 17 residues. Germline V gene sequence: CDR1 MNHEY, CDR2 SMNVEV (reference sequence). The CDR3 sequence: CASSPRRGWPWYYEQYF. CDR3 sequence (DNA): TGTGCCAGCAGTCCCCGCCGGGGGTGGCCTTGGTACTACGAGCAGTACTTC.

CDR3 DNA sequence: TGCGCCAGCCAACATGTTGGCTACACCTTC. It encodes CASQHVGYTF. The chain is built from TRBV23-1 and TRBJ1-2; no clear D gene. TRBV23-1 is known as an ORF, though its function is uncertain. V was cut by 8 bases and J by 7 bases, with 8 bases left in between. The CDR3 length is 10 residues.

The V call is TRBV27, the J call TRBJ2-1; D unclear. Germline V gene lookup returns CDR1 MNHEY and CDR2 SMNVEV (reference sequence). V lost 4 bases, J lost 8 bases, and 12 bases lay in between. The CDR3 is 13 residues long. The CDR3 DNA sequence: TGTGCCAGCAGTTACAACCCCAGCGATGAGCAGTTCTTC. It is translated as CASSYNPSDEQFF.

V gene TRBV5-4 combines with J gene TRBJ2-1; 9 nucleotides match TRBD2. Germline loops: CDR1 SGHNT, CDR2 YYREEE (reference sequence). The CDR3 covers 15 residues. J gave up 8 bases and V 5 bases, and 11 bases lay outside the gene matches. The CDR3 DNA reads as TGTGCCAGCAGTTTTTCGATAGCGGGAGTAGATGAGCAGTTCTTC. This sequence encodes CASSFSIAGVDEQFF.

The gene calls are TRBV6-6 and TRBJ1-1, with TRBD1 identical over 7 bases. The germline V gene encodes CDR1 MNHNY and CDR2 SVGAGI (reference sequence). The V segment lost 6 bases and the J segment 5 bases; nucleotides outside the gene matches: 6. There are 13 residues in the CDR3. The DNA of the CDR3 is TGTGCCAGCAGCCCACAGGGGAGGACTGAAGCTTTCTTT. This gives the protein CASSPQGRTEAFF.

This rearrangement joins TRBV19 to TRBJ1-2, with D possibly TRBD1 on 5 matching bases. Germline-derived CDR1 and CDR2 are LNHDA and SQIVND (reference sequence). V was shortened by 1 base and J by 2 bases, with 11 bases between the two germline ends. The CDR3 has 15 residues. The CDR3 loop reads CASSIAGLWNYGYTF. The CDR3 nucleotides read TGTGCCAGTAGTATAGCAGGGCTATGGAACTATGGCTACACCTTC.

The chain combines TRBV15 with TRBJ1-1; maybe TRBD1 (5 bases). V lost 1 base and J lost 2, with 11 bases in between. Germline CDR1 is LNHNV and CDR2 is YYDKDF (reference sequence). The CDR3 loop spans 15 amino acids. The CDR3 nucleotides are TGTGCCACCAGCAGAGCCGGGGGGTCTAACACTGAAGCTTTCTTT. Its protein product is CATSRAGGSNTEAFF.

The chain carries TRBV5-4 and TRBJ2-5; 7 bases align to TRBD1. CDR1 and CDR2 from the germline V gene are SGHNT and YYREEE (reference sequence). V dropped 1 base and J dropped 4; count of bases not matched to a gene: 1. The length of the CDR3 is 13 residues. This chain's CDR3 is CASSLRTGETQYF. CDR3 sequence (DNA): TGTGCCAGCAGCTTGAGGACAGGAGAGACCCAGTACTTC.